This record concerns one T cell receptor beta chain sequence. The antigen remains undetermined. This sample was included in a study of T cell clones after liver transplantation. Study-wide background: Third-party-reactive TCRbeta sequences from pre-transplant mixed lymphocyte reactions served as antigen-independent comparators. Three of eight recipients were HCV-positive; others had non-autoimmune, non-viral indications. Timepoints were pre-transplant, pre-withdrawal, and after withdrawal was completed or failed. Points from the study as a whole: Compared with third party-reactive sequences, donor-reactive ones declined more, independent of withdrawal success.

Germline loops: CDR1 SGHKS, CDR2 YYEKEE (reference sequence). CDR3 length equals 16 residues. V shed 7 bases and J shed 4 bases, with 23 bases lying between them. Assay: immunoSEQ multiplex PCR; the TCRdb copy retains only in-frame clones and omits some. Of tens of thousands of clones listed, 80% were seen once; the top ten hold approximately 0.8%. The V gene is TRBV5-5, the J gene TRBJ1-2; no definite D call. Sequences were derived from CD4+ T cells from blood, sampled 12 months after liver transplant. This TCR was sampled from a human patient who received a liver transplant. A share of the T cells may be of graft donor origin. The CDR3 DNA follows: TGTGCCAGCTCCGGCCATATCTCGCGAAAGACCTATGGCTACACCTTC. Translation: CASSGHISRKTYGYTF.